The 5 T cell receptor beta chains below come from one sample, sequenced in a study of T cells after posttransplantation cyclophosphamide. Treatment was busulfan-fludarabine conditioning, a marrow graft, and cyclophosphamide on days +3 and +4. The repertoire was sequenced with immunoSEQ multiplex PCR; TCRdb's copy has only in-frame clones and lacks some. The sample has about 7,700 clones, none seen only once. This material consisted of PBMCs, taken roughly three months after allogeneic stem cell transplant with posttransplant cyclophosphamide. These receptors were taken from a female patient aged 60 to 70 who received an allogeneic stem cell transplant from an unrelated donor, was CMV-positive, and had acute GVHD only. Certain T cells may be donor cells from the graft.

This clone was seen a few times. V gene TRBV2 combines with J gene TRBJ2-5; D perhaps matches TRBD1 (6 bases). The CDR3 runs to 14 residues. V was shortened by 1 base and J by 1 base, with 7 bases between the two germline ends. Germline V gene data show CDR1 as SNHLY and CDR2 as FYNNEI. The CDR3: CASSEEGVQETQYF. The CDR3 nucleotides are TGTGCCAGCAGTGAAGAGGGGGTCCAAGAGACCCAGTACTTC.

Ten or more counts support this clone. This rearrangement joins TRBV7-9 to TRBJ1-1; 10 bases are a match to TRBD1. The V segment lost 5 bases and the J segment 6 bases; nucleotides outside the gene matches: 9. The germline V gene has CDR1 SEHNR and CDR2 FQNEAQ (reference sequence). The CDR3 runs 15 residues. CDR3 region: CASSKGDRGGAEAFF. CDR3 nucleotides: TGTGCCAGCAGCAAAGGGGACAGGGGAGGCGCTGAAGCTTTCTTT.

In this sample, this clone is medium-sized. Here the CDR3 DNA reads TGTGCCAGCTTTAAGGGGGCCACTGAAGCTTTCTTT. It specifies CASFKGATEAFF. This chain links TRBV2 with TRBJ1-1; 7 positions agree with TRBD1. With 8 bases clipped from V and 4 bases from J, the junction kept 4 bases outside the gene matches. The germline gives CDR1 SNHLY, CDR2 FYNNEI. The length of the CDR3 is 12 residues.

There are many counts of this clone. The chain carries TRBV25-1 and TRBJ1-3, with D perhaps TRBD1 (6 bases). This CDR3 region has 20 residues. V lost 10 bases to trimming and J lost 3 bases, with 34 bases between them. Per germline, CDR1 MGHDK and CDR2 SYGVNS. DNA for the CDR3: TGTGCCAAATGTACCCCACAGGGCCTTTTTATCCCATCCCATGGAAACACCATATATTTT. Translating it yields CAKCTPQGLFIPSHGNTIYF.

At least ten counts were recorded for this clone. The chain combines TRBV25-1 with TRBJ1-1, with 10 bases matching TRBD1. CDR3 length: 14 amino acids. Per germline, CDR1 MGHDK and CDR2 SYGVNS. V gave up 4 bases and J gave up 5 bases; unmatched junction bases: 4. The CDR3 nucleotides are TGTGCCAGCAGTGGAGACAGGGGGCCTACTGAAGCTTTCTTT. Amino acid sequence: CASSGDRGPTEAFF.